One and the same sample provided the 6 T cell receptor beta chains below, sequenced in a study of blood T cell repertoires in COVID-19. TCRdb keeps only in-frame clones here, not all; method: immunoSEQ multiplex PCR. Of about 89,000 clones in the sample, about 74% are singletons; the top ten hold about half. The sequenced sample was peripheral blood. These receptors were obtained from a human donor in a cohort sampled during active COVID-19.

The chain joins TRBV6-5 to TRBJ1-2, with D hard to call. CDR1 MNHEY and CDR2 SVGAGI come from the germline V gene. The CDR3 contains 15 residues. The V and J ends lost 0 bases and 5 bases respectively, with 13 bases between them. CDR3 loop: CASSYSGSRGYGYTF. The CDR3 DNA is TGTGCCAGCAGTTACTCAGGCAGCCGGGGTTATGGCTACACCTTC.

This clone was picked up one time. The rearrangement joins TRBV18 to TRBJ1-1; 9 positions match TRBD1. V lost 6 bases, J lost 4 bases, and 3 bases stayed unmatched. The CDR3 consists of 13 residues. Germline V gene sequence: CDR1 KGHSH, CDR2 LQKENI. This CDR3 reads CASSGQGITEAFF. As DNA, the CDR3 is TGTGCCAGCTCCGGACAGGGGATCACTGAAGCTTTCTTT.

This chain uses TRBV4-3 with TRBJ2-6, with D tentatively TRBD2 (7 bases). Trimming took off 1 base at V and 2 bases at J, with 21 bases between the two ends. The germline gives CDR1 LGHNA, CDR2 YSLEER. This CDR3 has 20 amino acids. The DNA of the CDR3 is TGCGCCAGCAGCCAAGTTCCCTTCGGGGGGCGAGCGGCTGGGGCCAACGTCCTGACTTTC. Translating gives CASSQVPFGGRAAGANVLTF.

The chain links TRBV6-6 to TRBJ2-5; 7 bases agree with TRBD1. The CDR3 is made up of 13 amino acids. Germline lookup yields CDR1 MNHNY and CDR2 SVGAGI (reference sequence). Germline trimming cut 4 bases from V and 5 bases from J; bases unmatched to any gene: 4. CDR3 nucleotide sequence: TGTGCCAGCAGTTCAGGGGGTTCGGAGACCCAGTACTTC. It specifies CASSSGGSETQYF.

The chain links TRBV20-1 to TRBJ2-4; D remains unclear. The length of the CDR3 is 15 residues. Germline-derived CDR1 and CDR2 are DFQATT and SNEGSKA (reference sequence). V shed 3 bases and J shed 0 bases, with 12 bases lying between them. In DNA, the CDR3 is TGCAGTGCTAGTTTGTCTATTCTAGCCAAAAACATTCAGTACTTC. This encodes CSASLSILAKNIQYF.

This chain uses TRBV5-4 with TRBJ1-1; D not resolved. Germline CDR1 and CDR2: SGHNT and YYREEE (reference sequence). CDR3 length: 14 residues. Trimming took off 4 bases at V and 1 base at J, with 11 bases between the two ends. CDR3 sequence: CASSPAIWNTEAFF. CDR3 DNA sequence: TGTGCCAGCAGCCCCGCGATCTGGAACACTGAAGCTTTCTTT.